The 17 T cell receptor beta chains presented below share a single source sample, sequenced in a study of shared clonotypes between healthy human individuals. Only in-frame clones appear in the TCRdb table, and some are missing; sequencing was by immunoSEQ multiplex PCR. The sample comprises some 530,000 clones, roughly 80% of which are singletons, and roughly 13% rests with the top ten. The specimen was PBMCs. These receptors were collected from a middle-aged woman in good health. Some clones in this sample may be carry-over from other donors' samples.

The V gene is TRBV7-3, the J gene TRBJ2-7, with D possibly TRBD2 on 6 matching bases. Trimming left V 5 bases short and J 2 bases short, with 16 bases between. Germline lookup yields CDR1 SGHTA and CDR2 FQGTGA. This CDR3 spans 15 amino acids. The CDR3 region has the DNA TGTGCCAGCAGCCCTCGAGGGGACTCAACCTACGAGCAGTACTTC. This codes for CASSPRGDSTYEQYF.

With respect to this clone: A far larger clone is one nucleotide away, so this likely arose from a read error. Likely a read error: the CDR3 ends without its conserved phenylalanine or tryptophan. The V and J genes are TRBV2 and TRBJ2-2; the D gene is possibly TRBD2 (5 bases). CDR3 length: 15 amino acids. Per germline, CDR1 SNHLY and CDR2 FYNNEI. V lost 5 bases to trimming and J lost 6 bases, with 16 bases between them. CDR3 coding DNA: TGTGCCAGCAGTCCACCAGCAGCCGGGGCCGGGGAGCTGTTTTCT. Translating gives CASSPPAAGAGELFS.

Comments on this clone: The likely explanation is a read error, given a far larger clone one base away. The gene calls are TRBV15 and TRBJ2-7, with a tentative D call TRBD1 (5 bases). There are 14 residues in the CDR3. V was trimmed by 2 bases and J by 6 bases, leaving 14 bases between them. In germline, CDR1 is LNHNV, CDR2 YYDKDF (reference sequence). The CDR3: CATSRKRGVAEQYF. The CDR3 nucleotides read TGTGCCACCAGCAGAAAAAGGGGCGTCGCCGAGCAGTACTTC.

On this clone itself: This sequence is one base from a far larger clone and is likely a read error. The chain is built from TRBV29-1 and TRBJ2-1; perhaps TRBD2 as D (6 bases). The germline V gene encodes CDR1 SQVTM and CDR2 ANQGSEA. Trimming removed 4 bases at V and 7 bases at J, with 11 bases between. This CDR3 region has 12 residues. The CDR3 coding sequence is TGCAGCGTTGGTGGGGGGACGAATGAGCAGTTCTTC. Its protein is CSVGGGTNEQFF.

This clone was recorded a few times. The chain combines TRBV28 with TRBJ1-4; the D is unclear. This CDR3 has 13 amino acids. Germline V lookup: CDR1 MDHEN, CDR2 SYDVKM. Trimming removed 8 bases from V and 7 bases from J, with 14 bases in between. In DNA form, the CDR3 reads TGTGCCAGCGGGCCCACGGGTCGTGAAAAACTGTTTTTT. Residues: CASGPTGREKLFF.

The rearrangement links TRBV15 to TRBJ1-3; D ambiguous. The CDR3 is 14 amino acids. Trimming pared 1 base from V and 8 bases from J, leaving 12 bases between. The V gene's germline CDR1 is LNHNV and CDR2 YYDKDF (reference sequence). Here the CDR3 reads CATSRVGQWDTIYF. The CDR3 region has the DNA TGTGCCACCAGCAGAGTTGGGCAGTGGGACACCATATATTTT.

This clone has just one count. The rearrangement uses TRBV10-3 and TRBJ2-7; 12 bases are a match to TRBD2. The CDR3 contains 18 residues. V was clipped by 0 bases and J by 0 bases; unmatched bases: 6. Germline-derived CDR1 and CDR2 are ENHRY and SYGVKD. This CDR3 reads CAISESTSGRSFSYEQYF. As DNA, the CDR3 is TGTGCCATCAGTGAGTCTACTAGCGGGAGGTCATTCTCCTACGAGCAGTACTTC.

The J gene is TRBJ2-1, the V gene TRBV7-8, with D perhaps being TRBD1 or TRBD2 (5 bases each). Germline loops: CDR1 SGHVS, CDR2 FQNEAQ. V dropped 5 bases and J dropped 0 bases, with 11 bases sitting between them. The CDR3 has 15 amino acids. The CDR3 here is CASSPGPPSYNEQFF. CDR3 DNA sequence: TGTGCCAGCAGCCCGGGACCACCCTCCTACAATGAGCAGTTCTTC.

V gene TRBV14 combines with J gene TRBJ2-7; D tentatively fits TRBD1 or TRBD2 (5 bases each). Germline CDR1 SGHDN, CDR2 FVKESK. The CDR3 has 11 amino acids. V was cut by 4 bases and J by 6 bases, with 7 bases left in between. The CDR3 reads CASSPGTEQYF. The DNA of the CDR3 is TGTGCCAGCAGCCCAGGGACCGAGCAGTACTTC.

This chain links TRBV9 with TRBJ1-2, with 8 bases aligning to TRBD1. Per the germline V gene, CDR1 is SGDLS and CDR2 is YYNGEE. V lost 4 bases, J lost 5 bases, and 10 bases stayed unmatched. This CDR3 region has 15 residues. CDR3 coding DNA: TGTGCCAGCAGCCCCCGGACAGGGCGCTCATATGGCTACACCTTC. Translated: CASSPRTGRSYGYTF. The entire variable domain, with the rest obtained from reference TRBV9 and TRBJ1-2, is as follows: DSGVTQTPKHLITATGQRVTLRCSPRSGDLSVYWYQQSLDQGLQFLIQYYNGEERAKGNILERFSAQQFPDLHSELNLSSLELGDSALYFCASSPRTGRSYGYTFGSGTRLTVV.

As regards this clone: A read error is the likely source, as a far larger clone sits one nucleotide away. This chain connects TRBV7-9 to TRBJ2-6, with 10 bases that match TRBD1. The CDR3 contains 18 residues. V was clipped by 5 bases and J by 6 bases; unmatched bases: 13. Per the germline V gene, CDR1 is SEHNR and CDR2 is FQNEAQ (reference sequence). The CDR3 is CASSQRDRGGKEANVLTF. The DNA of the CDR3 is TGTGCCAGCAGCCAAAGGGACAGGGGCGGTAAAGAGGCCAACGTCCTGACTTTC.

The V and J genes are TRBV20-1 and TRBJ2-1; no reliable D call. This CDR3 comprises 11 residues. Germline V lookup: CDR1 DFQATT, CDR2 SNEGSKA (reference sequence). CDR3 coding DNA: TGCAGGGCCGGAATATACAATGAGCAGTTCTTC. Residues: CRAGIYNEQFF.

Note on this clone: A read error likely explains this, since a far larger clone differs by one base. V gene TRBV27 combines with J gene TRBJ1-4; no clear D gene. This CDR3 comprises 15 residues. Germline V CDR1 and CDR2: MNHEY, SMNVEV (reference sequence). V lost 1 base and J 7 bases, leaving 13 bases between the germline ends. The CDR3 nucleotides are TGTGCCAGCAGTTTATTCGTAGCAGGTTTTGAAAAACTGTTTTTT. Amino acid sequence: CASSLFVAGFEKLFF.

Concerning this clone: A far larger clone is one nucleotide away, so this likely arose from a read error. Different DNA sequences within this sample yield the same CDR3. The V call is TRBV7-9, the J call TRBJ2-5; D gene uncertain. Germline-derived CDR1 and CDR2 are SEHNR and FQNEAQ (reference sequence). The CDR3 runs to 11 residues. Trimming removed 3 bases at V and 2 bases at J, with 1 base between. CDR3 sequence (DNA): TGTGCCAGCAGCTTTCAAGAGACCCAGTACTTC. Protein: CASSFQETQYF.

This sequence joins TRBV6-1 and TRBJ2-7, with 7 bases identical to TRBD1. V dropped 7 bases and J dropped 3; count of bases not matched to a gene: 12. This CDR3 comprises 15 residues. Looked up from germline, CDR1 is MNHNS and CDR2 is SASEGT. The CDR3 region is CASKATPGQHYEQYF. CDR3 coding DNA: TGTGCCAGCAAGGCCACTCCGGGACAGCACTACGAGCAGTACTTC.

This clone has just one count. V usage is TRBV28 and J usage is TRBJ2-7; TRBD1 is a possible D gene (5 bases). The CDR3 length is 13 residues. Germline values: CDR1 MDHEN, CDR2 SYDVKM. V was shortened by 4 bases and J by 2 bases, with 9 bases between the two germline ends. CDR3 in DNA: TGTGCCAGCAGTTACCAGGGCACCTACGAGCAGTACTTC. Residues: CASSYQGTYEQYF.

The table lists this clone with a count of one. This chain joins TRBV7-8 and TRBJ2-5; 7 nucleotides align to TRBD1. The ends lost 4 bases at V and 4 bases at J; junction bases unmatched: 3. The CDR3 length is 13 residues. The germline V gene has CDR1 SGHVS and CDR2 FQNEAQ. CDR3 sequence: CASSSTGVETQYF. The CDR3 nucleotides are TGTGCCAGCAGCTCAACAGGGGTAGAGACCCAGTACTTC.